The 30 T cell receptor beta chains below all came from one sample that was sequenced in a study of T cell repertoires in cytomegalovirus infection. TCRdb independently ran MiXCR on the reads; one entry per CDR3 protein. This table has roughly 630,000 distinct CDR3 sequences, approximately 24% appearing once. Source material: CD8+ T cells from PBMCs. These receptors all stem from a human donor in good health (CMV status not recorded). Some clones in this sample may be carry-over from other donors' samples.

J is TRBJ1-5 and V is TRBV4-2, with 8 bases that match TRBD1. Germline CDR1 is LGHNA and CDR2 is YNFKEQ. J gave up 4 bases and V 0 bases, and 8 bases lay outside the gene matches. This CDR3 contains 17 residues. The CDR3 DNA reads TGTGCCAGCAGCCAAGAACAGTGGGGACAGGTTAATCAGCCCCAGCATTTT. Its translation is CASSQEQWGQVNQPQHF.

Notes on this clonotype: A much larger clone sits a single nucleotide away, making a read error possible. The chain recombines TRBV7-6 with TRBJ2-5, with TRBD1 matching 8 bases. Germline V gives CDR1 SGHVS, CDR2 FNYEAQ. CDR3 length: 17 amino acids. DNA for the CDR3: TGTGCCAGCAGTTGGTTGGGGACAGGCGGCGACCATGAGACCCAGTACTTC. It codes for CASSWLGTGGDHETQYF.

On this clonotype itself: This could be a read error, since a much larger clone is one nucleotide away. The rearrangement uses TRBV7-2 and TRBJ2-3, with unresolved D. CDR1 SGHTA and CDR2 FQGNSA come from the germline V gene. The CDR3 is made up of 15 amino acids. The V end lost 3 bases, the J end lost 6 bases, and 16 bases lay between the germline ends. The CDR3 nucleotides read TGTGCCAGCAGCTTTCGCAGTATCCTTGGGGATACGCAGTATTTT. This translates into CASSFRSILGDTQYF. The full variable domain, with the rest looked up from reference TRBV7-2 and TRBJ2-3, is GAGVSQSPSNKVTEKGKDVELRCDPISGHTALYWYRQSLGQGLEFLIYFQGNSAPDKSGLPSDRFSAERTGGSVSTLTIQRTQQEDSAVYLCASSFRSILGDTQYFGPGTRLTVL.

Here the CDR3 DNA reads TGTGCCATCAGTGAACGACGGGGGGGGGACACAGATACGCAGTATTTT. Translating gives CAISERRGGDTDTQYF. This rearrangement joins TRBV10-3 to TRBJ2-3; 8 nucleotides match TRBD2. In germline, CDR1 is ENHRY, CDR2 SYGVKD. The CDR3 consists of 16 residues. V dropped 3 bases and J dropped 2; count of bases not matched to a gene: 7.

This clonotype was seen repeatedly, ten times or more. This chain links TRBV6-6 with TRBJ1-1; D is undetermined. The CDR3 loop spans 14 amino acids. Per the germline V gene, CDR1 is MNHNY and CDR2 is SVGAGI (reference sequence). V was clipped by 2 bases and J by 3 bases, with 10 bases between them. CDR3 bases: TGTGCCAGCAGTTACCGGGAGGGCTACACTGAAGCTTTCTTT. Its translation is CASSYREGYTEAFF.

This clonotype was detected ten times or more. The CDR3 DNA reads TGTGCCAGCAGTCCATTAGCGGAGGATACGCAGTATTTT. Protein sequence: CASSPLAEDTQYF. The rearrangement joins TRBV28 to TRBJ2-3, with D possibly matching TRBD2 (6 bases). The V end was cut by 5 bases, the J end by 6 bases, with 12 bases between. Per the germline V gene, CDR1 is MDHEN and CDR2 is SYDVKM. The CDR3 length is 13 residues.

This clonotype has only a few counts. This sequence joins TRBV6-4 and TRBJ2-1; no clear D gene. The germline gives CDR1 MRHNA, CDR2 SNTAGT. Trimming shortened V by 0 bases and J by 8 bases, and 11 bases separated the two germline ends. The CDR3 contains 14 residues. The CDR3 nucleotides are TGTGCCAGCAGTGACTCCGATAGCTTAGATGAGCAGTTCTTC. It translates to CASSDSDSLDEQFF.

The chain combines TRBV14 with TRBJ2-1, with D tentatively TRBD1 (5 bases). This CDR3 is built from 15 residues. The germline V gene has CDR1 SGHDN and CDR2 FVKESK. Trimming removed 3 bases at V and 0 bases at J, with 9 bases between. The CDR3 loop reads CASSHRESSYNEQFF. Written as DNA, the CDR3 is TGTGCCAGCAGCCACAGGGAAAGCTCCTACAATGAGCAGTTCTTC.

This clonotype occurred many times. The rearrangement links TRBV7-9 to TRBJ1-2, with TRBD1 identical over 8 bases. CDR3 length: 15 amino acids. Looked up from germline, CDR1 is SEHNR and CDR2 is FQNEAQ (reference sequence). J was trimmed by 0 bases and V by 3 bases; bases with no gene match: 3. The CDR3 loop reads CASSFSRGPNYGYTF. The CDR3 nucleotides are TGTGCCAGCAGCTTTTCCAGGGGGCCTAACTATGGCTACACCTTC.

This clonotype turned up a few times. The chain employs TRBV6-4 and TRBJ2-1; tentative D call: TRBD2 (6 bases). Germline V gene data show CDR1 as MRHNA and CDR2 as SNTAGT. The CDR3 consists of 14 residues. With 7 bases removed from V and 7 bases from J, the gap between germline ends came to 17 bases. The CDR3 spells CASKREIRANEQFF. CDR3 bases: TGTGCCAGCAAACGGGAGATCCGGGCAAATGAGCAGTTCTTC.

This clonotype was observed at least ten times. The V and J genes are TRBV23-1 and TRBJ2-7, with 8 bases lining up with TRBD2. TRBV23-1 qualifies as an ORF whose function is uncertain. J gave up 3 bases and V 8 bases, and 12 bases lay outside the gene matches. The CDR3 has 15 amino acids. CDR3 sequence: CASPGGGNRLYEQYV. CDR3 nucleotide sequence: TGCGCCAGCCCGGGGGGGGGTAACCGTCTCTACGAGCAGTACGTC.

This chain connects TRBV20-1 to TRBJ2-1; unclear D gene. V was clipped by 2 bases and J by 9 bases, with 17 bases between them. This CDR3 region has 14 residues. From germline, CDR1 is DFQATT and CDR2 SNEGSKA (reference sequence). The CDR3 DNA follows: TGCAGTGCTAGAATCGGCCTAGGGTTGGGTGAGCAGTTCTTC. Translation gives CSARIGLGLGEQFF.

This clonotype was picked up one time. V and J are TRBV27 and TRBJ1-1; 9 bases are shared with TRBD1. This CDR3 spans 15 amino acids. The germline CDR1 and CDR2 sequences are MNHEY and SMNVEV (reference sequence). J was trimmed by 5 bases and V by 5 bases; bases with no gene match: 9. The CDR3 reads CASSAAGTGYTEAFF. CDR3 DNA sequence: TGTGCCAGCAGTGCCGCCGGGACAGGGTATACTGAAGCTTTCTTT.

This rearrangement joins TRBV20-1 to TRBJ2-6; D gene uncertain. V was pared by 6 bases and J by 4 bases, with 13 bases between. CDR3 size: 14 residues. The germline gives CDR1 DFQATT, CDR2 SNEGSKA (reference sequence). The CDR3 reads CSARPGGGANVLTF. In DNA, the CDR3 is TGCAGTGCCCGTCCGGGTGGCGGGGCCAACGTCCTGACTTTC.

This clonotype was seen more than once but under ten times. The chain employs TRBV4-3 and TRBJ2-7; possibly TRBD2 for D (6 bases). The CDR3 has 15 amino acids. V shed 1 base and J shed 0 bases, with 10 bases lying between them. CDR1 is LGHNA and CDR2 is YSLEER in the germline V gene. The CDR3 region is CASSQAYGGSYEQYV. The CDR3 DNA reads as TGCGCCAGCAGCCAAGCCTACGGGGGCTCCTACGAGCAGTACGTC.

V is TRBV2 and J is TRBJ2-7; 9 bases line up with TRBD1. Germline CDR1 is SNHLY and CDR2 is FYNNEI. Trimming cost V 7 bases and J 1 base; bases outside gene matches: 11. The CDR3 loop spans 16 amino acids. Here the CDR3 reads CASIGTGRSGSYEQYF. The CDR3 nucleotides read TGTGCCAGCATCGGGACAGGGAGATCGGGGTCCTACGAGCAGTACTTC.

This clonotype was counted only a few times. The chain employs TRBV7-9 and TRBJ2-3; TRBD2 aligns across 9 bases. Germline V gene lookup returns CDR1 SEHNR and CDR2 FQNEAQ (reference sequence). After removal of 6 bases from V and 0 bases from J, the junction contained 7 bases not matched to a gene. This CDR3 contains 16 residues. CDR3 residues: CASRQTGTSSTDTQYF. The CDR3, as DNA: TGTGCCAGCAGACAAACCGGGACTAGCAGCACAGATACGCAGTATTTT.

The chain carries TRBV4-3 and TRBJ2-1; D perhaps matches TRBD1 (5 bases). CDR1 and CDR2 from the germline V gene are LGHNA and YSLEER. Trimming left V 1 base short and J 1 base short, with 8 bases between. The CDR3 runs to 15 residues. The CDR3 here is CASSQGSGSYNEQFF. CDR3 DNA: TGCGCCAGCAGCCAAGGGTCAGGGTCCTACAATGAGCAGTTCTTC.

This clonotype was found many times. The V gene is TRBV10-1, the J gene TRBJ1-1; D unclear. The V gene lost 4 bases and the J gene lost 0 bases, with 9 bases spanning the gap. CDR1 is WNHNN, CDR2 SYGVQD, per germline (reference sequence). The CDR3 is 14 amino acids. CDR3 residues: CASSVSQMNTEAFF. The CDR3 DNA reads as TGCGCCAGCAGTGTTAGTCAGATGAACACTGAAGCTTTCTTT.

At least ten counts were recorded for this clonotype. The V and J genes are TRBV7-2 and TRBJ2-7; perhaps TRBD2 as D (6 bases). Trimming took off 3 bases at V and 2 bases at J, with 8 bases between the two ends. The CDR3 consists of 13 residues. Germline CDR1 and CDR2: SGHTA and FQGNSA. CDR3 DNA: TGTGCCAGCAGCTTGTGGGGGGCCTACGAGCAGTACGTC. Protein sequence: CASSLWGAYEQYV.

This clonotype came up many times. The J gene is TRBJ2-7, the V gene TRBV28; D gene uncertain. Looked up from germline, CDR1 is MDHEN and CDR2 is SYDVKM. The CDR3 has 14 residues. CDR3: CASSYPSINGGRNV. CDR3 nucleotides: TGTGCCAGCAGTTACCCGTCTATAAACGGTGGCCGGAACGTC.

At least ten counts were recorded for this clonotype. V and J are TRBV6-2 or TRBV6-3 and TRBJ2-7; no definite D call. This CDR3 has 14 amino acids. V was pared by 6 bases and J by 2 bases, with 14 bases between. Germline loops: CDR1 MNHEY, CDR2 SVGEGT. The CDR3 protein is CASSPEIGAYEQYV. The CDR3 nucleotides are TGTGCCAGCAGCCCTGAGATAGGCGCCTACGAGCAGTACGTC.

This clonotype was observed at least ten times. The chain has TRBV7-6 and TRBJ2-2, with D perhaps TRBD2 (7 bases). Per germline, CDR1 SGHVS and CDR2 FNYEAQ. The V gene lost 5 bases and the J gene lost 7 bases, with 23 bases spanning the gap. The CDR3 consists of 17 residues. Here the CDR3 reads CASSPSRGPGMIGELFF. The CDR3 region has the DNA TGTGCCAGCAGCCCCTCGCGGGGGCCAGGGATGATCGGGGAGCTGTTTTTT.

This clonotype was counted only a few times. This rearrangement joins TRBV20-1 to TRBJ2-2, with TRBD1 as a possible D gene (6 bases). Germline V gene lookup returns CDR1 DFQATT and CDR2 SNEGSKA (reference sequence). The CDR3 runs 16 residues. Trimming removed 0 bases from V and 1 base from J, with 12 bases in between. The CDR3 is CSARDFQGRNTGELFF. The CDR3 nucleotides are TGCAGTGCTAGAGATTTCCAGGGGCGGAACACCGGGGAGCTGTTTTTT.

The rearrangement joins TRBV7-6 to TRBJ2-2; TRBD1 agrees at 8 bases. CDR3 length equals 17 residues. Germline V gene sequence: CDR1 SGHVS, CDR2 FNYEAQ. J was trimmed by 4 bases and V by 4 bases; bases with no gene match: 11. CDR3 in amino acids: CASSSRTGTGATGELFF. In DNA, the CDR3 is TGTGCCAGCAGCTCAAGGACCGGGACAGGAGCCACCGGGGAGCTGTTTTTT.

The chain joins TRBV5-6 to TRBJ2-7, with D uncertain. V lost 2 bases, J lost 5 bases, and 5 bases lay in between. Germline CDR1 reads SGHDT; CDR2 reads YYEEEE. This CDR3 has 11 amino acids. In DNA, the CDR3 is TGTGCCAGCAGCTTTACCCACGAGCAGTACTTC. It specifies CASSFTHEQYF.

The table lists this clonotype with a count of one. The junction differs from germline at one of its ends, possibly a read error. The chain is built from TRBV3-1 and TRBJ1-2, with a tentative D call TRBD1 (6 bases). Germline V gives CDR1 LGHDT, CDR2 YNNKEL (reference sequence). The CDR3 is 16 residues long. The CDR3 region has the DNA TGTGTCAGCAGCCAAGTGAGGGTCGACAGGAACTATGGCTACACCTTC. This gives the protein CVSSQVRVDRNYGYTF.

This clonotype has at least ten counts. CDR3 nucleotides: TGTGCCAGCAGTTTCGGGACAGGGTATCAGCCCCAGCATTTT. This translates into CASSFGTGYQPQHF. This chain links TRBV27 with TRBJ1-5; TRBD1 matches at 9 bases. J was trimmed by 5 bases and V by 3 bases; bases with no gene match: 2. The CDR3 runs to 14 residues. CDR1 is MNHEY and CDR2 is SMNVEV in the germline V gene (reference sequence).

This clonotype was detected only a few times. This chain connects TRBV20-1 to TRBJ1-2, with D tentatively TRBD1 (6 bases). Germline CDR1 reads DFQATT; CDR2 reads SNEGSKA (reference sequence). This CDR3 is 14 amino acids long. V lost 0 bases and J lost 4, with 12 bases in between. CDR3 residues: CSARDPDRFYGYTF. CDR3 DNA sequence: TGCAGTGCTAGAGATCCCGACAGGTTCTATGGCTACACCTTC.

This clonotype was observed a handful of times. J is TRBJ2-1 and V is TRBV23-1, with 7 bases fitting TRBD2. TRBV23-1 is placed among ORFs of uncertain function. The CDR3 spans 18 residues. The V and J ends lost 0 bases and 3 bases, in that order; junction bases with no gene match: 11. In DNA, the CDR3 is TGCGCCAGCAGTCAATCTAGCGGGCCTCCCAATTTCTACAATGAGCAGTTCTTC. Amino acid sequence: CASSQSSGPPNFYNEQFF.